Below, 11 T cell receptor beta chains from the same sample are listed, as sequenced in a study of T cell responses to AZD1222 COVID-19 vaccine. Sequencing was performed with immunoSEQ multiplex PCR; in TCRdb, only in-frame clones are kept and a portion is missing. The sample records 150,000 or so clones, 85% to 90% being singletons. The material sequenced was peripheral blood, taken on day 0 of AZD1222 vaccination. The source is an adult in good health.

This clone has a handful of counts. The chain is built from TRBV13 and TRBJ2-3; 13 bases are shared with TRBD2. The CDR3 extends over 16 amino acids. Per germline, CDR1 PRHDT and CDR2 FYEKMQ (reference sequence). V was pared by 5 bases and J by 4 bases, with 6 bases of the junction left unmatched. CDR3 in amino acids: CASSPSTSGGPDTQYF. In DNA form, the CDR3 reads TGTGCCAGCAGCCCGTCGACTAGCGGGGGGCCAGATACGCAGTATTTT.

Only one count was recorded for this clone. CDR3 nucleotides: TGTGCCACCAGTGATCCGGTCGTTAACACCGGGGAGCTGTTTTTT. Translating it yields CATSDPVVNTGELFF. This chain uses TRBV24-1 with TRBJ2-2; unclear D gene. The CDR3 contains 15 residues. V lost 3 bases to trimming and J lost 2 bases, with 9 bases between them. The germline V gene encodes CDR1 KGHDR and CDR2 SFDVKD.

The chain carries TRBV7-6 and TRBJ1-6, with TRBD1 as a possible D gene (6 bases). The CDR3 extends over 15 amino acids. Germline assignment: CDR1 SGHVS and CDR2 FNYEAQ. V was trimmed by 4 bases and J by 7 bases, leaving 14 bases between them. The CDR3 sequence is CASSSADSPNSPLHF. CDR3 in DNA: TGTGCCAGCAGCTCAGCGGACAGCCCAAATTCACCCCTCCACTTT.

The chain links TRBV19 to TRBJ2-7, with TRBD1 matching 7 bases. CDR1 and CDR2 from the germline V gene are LNHDA and SQIVND (reference sequence). V lost 5 bases, J lost 1 base, and 5 bases stayed unmatched. The CDR3 has 14 residues. The CDR3 sequence is CASSLDRDSYEQYF. The DNA of the CDR3 is TGTGCCAGTAGTCTTGACAGGGATTCCTACGAGCAGTACTTC.

This clone was picked up one time. The rearrangement joins TRBV10-3 to TRBJ2-7; D may be TRBD1 or TRBD2 (6 bases each). This CDR3 is 13 amino acids long. The ends were cut back, 11 bases at V and 0 bases at J, with 14 bases in the middle. Germline CDR1 and CDR2: ENHRY and SYGVKD. The CDR3 loop is CAASGASSYEQYF. CDR3 nucleotide sequence: TGTGCCGCGTCGGGGGCGAGCTCCTACGAGCAGTACTTC.

V and J are TRBV18 and TRBJ1-1, with D tentatively TRBD1 (6 bases). The length of the CDR3 is 13 residues. Trimming removed 4 bases from V and 3 bases from J, with 9 bases in between. CDR1 KGHSH and CDR2 LQKENI come from the germline V gene. CDR3 nucleotides: TGTGCCAGCTCACAAAACAGGGACACTGAAGCTTTCTTT. Translation gives CASSQNRDTEAFF.

This chain connects TRBV7-2 to TRBJ2-3; no definite D call. The germline V gene encodes CDR1 SGHTA and CDR2 FQGNSA. Trimming stripped 4 bases from V and 1 base from J, with 6 bases between. There are 13 residues in the CDR3. This CDR3 is CASSWKGTDTQYF. The CDR3 DNA is TGTGCCAGCAGCTGGAAAGGCACAGATACGCAGTATTTT.

This sequence joins TRBV4-3 and TRBJ1-2, with 9 bases aligning to TRBD1. Per the germline V gene, CDR1 is LGHNA and CDR2 is YSLEER. The CDR3 extends over 16 amino acids. Trimming took 4 bases from V and 1 from J; bases not matched to a gene: 7. CDR3 coding DNA: TGCGCCAGCAGCCCACTGGGGACAGGGAATAACTATGGCTACACCTTC. It is translated as CASSPLGTGNNYGYTF.

In DNA, the CDR3 is TGTGCCAGCAGCGTTAGTGCGAGTAATTCACCCCTCCACTTT. Translating gives CASSVSASNSPLHF. The chain links TRBV9 to TRBJ1-6; D remains ambiguous. The CDR3 loop spans 14 amino acids. CDR1 and CDR2 (germline): SGDLS, YYNGEE. Trimming removed 2 bases from V and 6 bases from J, with 9 bases in between.

For the CDR3, the DNA is TGTGCCACCGTAGGGGCTAGTCGGGTCGGGGAGCTGTTTTTT. Amino acid sequence: CATVGASRVGELFF. The rearrangement joins TRBV6-5 to TRBJ2-2, with a tentative D call TRBD1 (5 bases). The CDR3 runs 14 residues. V lost 10 bases to trimming and J lost 7 bases, with 19 bases between them. Germline V gene sequence: CDR1 MNHEY, CDR2 SVGAGI.

This clone was seen only a few times. The chain has TRBV7-2 and TRBJ2-1, with 8 nucleotides matching TRBD1. Germline-derived CDR1 and CDR2 are SGHTA and FQGNSA. CDR3 length equals 15 residues. V was pared by 5 bases and J by 2 bases, with 5 bases of the junction left unmatched. For the CDR3, the DNA is TGTGCCAGCAGCCTACGGACAGGGCCCTACAATGAGCAGTTCTTC. Translated: CASSLRTGPYNEQFF.